The rows below give T cell receptor beta chains drawn from one sample of a study of technical replicates of blood from a handful of donors. The assay was immunoSEQ multiplex PCR, and TCRdb's table has in-frame clones only and misses some. The sample comprises about 83,000 clones, under 95% of which are singletons, and 0.27% rests with the top ten. The sample consisted of T cells isolated from PBMCs. These receptors all stem from a human donor in good health. The CDR3 runs from the conserved cysteine through the conserved F or W. The order of the fields is J gene, D gene, clone size, V gene, CDR3 protein, CDR3 DNA. D genes are given only for firm matches. Clone size, where shown, is once, few, many, or a class for clones that have expanded.

>TRBJ1-1|.|once|TRBV19
CASTTPSRARTEAFF
TGTGCCAGTACCACTCCTTCCAGGGCTCGCACTGAAGCTTTCTTT
>TRBJ2-1|TRBD1|.|TRBV5-1
CASSLGTGFNEQFF
TGCGCCAGCAGCTTGGGGACAGGCTTCAATGAGCAGTTCTTC
>TRBJ2-7|.|.|TRBV4-2
CASSPKDREGDEQYF
TGTGCCAGCAGCCCGAAGGACAGGGAGGGGGACGAGCAGTACTTC
>TRBJ2-5|TRBD2|.|TRBV14
CASSQAGLAGGPGETQYF
TGTGCCAGCAGCCAAGCGGGACTAGCGGGAGGGCCTGGAGAGACCCAGTACTTC
>TRBJ2-3|.|.|TRBV6-1
CASRSGIADTDTQYF
TGTGCCAGCAGGTCCGGGATAGCGGACACAGATACGCAGTATTTT
>TRBJ2-1|.|.|TRBV6-4
CASSDGRDSNEQFF
TGTGCCAGCAGTGACGGACGGGACTCCAATGAGCAGTTCTTC
>TRBJ1-2|.|.|TRBV4-2
CASSQAPRNQGGGYGYTF
TGTGCCAGCAGCCAAGCTCCCCGAAATCAGGGAGGAGGGTATGGCTACACCTTC
>TRBJ2-7|.|.|TRBV10-2
CASSERPLRTEESRRTYEQYF
TGCGCCAGCAGTGAGAGACCCTTAAGAACGGAAGAATCCCGGAGGACCTACGAGCAGTACTTC
>TRBJ1-1|.|.|TRBV19
CASSRTPGGQVNTEAFF
TGTGCCAGTAGCAGAACCCCGGGGGGGCAAGTGAACACTGAAGCTTTCTTT
>TRBJ1-2|TRBD1|.|TRBV4-1
CASSQEVTGGHGYTF
TGCGCCAGCAGCCAAGAGGTGACAGGGGGACATGGCTACACCTTC
>TRBJ1-2|.|.|TRBV29-1
CSVYTGQEKANYGYTF
TGCAGCGTTTACACGGGACAAGAAAAGGCTAACTATGGCTACACCTTC
>TRBJ2-1|TRBD1|.|TRBV25-1
CASSSETGLYEQFF
TGTGCCAGCAGTTCAGAGACAGGGTTATATGAGCAGTTCTTC
>TRBJ2-2|.|.|TRBV30
CAWSLGQPTGELFF
TGTGCCTGGAGTCTTGGACAGCCCACCGGGGAGCTGTTTTTT
>TRBJ1-2|.|.|TRBV2
CASTLEVGTTYGYTF
TGTGCCAGCACCCTAGAGGTCGGGACAACCTATGGCTACACCTTC
>TRBJ1-4|.|once|TRBV7-8
CASSPRGGAPGEKLFF
TGTGCCAGCAGCCCCCGAGGGGGGGCGCCGGGTGAAAAACTGTTTTTT
>TRBJ1-5|.|once|TRBV2
CASSEGSRAGNNQPQHF
TGTGCCAGCAGTGAAGGCTCCCGGGCAGGGAACAATCAGCCCCAGCATTTT
>TRBJ1-1|.|.|TRBV10-3
CAISESEGTEAFF
TGTGCCATCAGTGAGTCGGAGGGGACTGAAGCTTTCTTT
>TRBJ2-1|TRBD2|.|TRBV2
CASSLRGLARDEQFF
TGTGCCAGCAGTTTAAGGGGACTAGCTCGGGATGAGCAGTTCTTC
>TRBJ2-7|TRBD2|.|TRBV5-1
CASSLYLAGGPREQYF
TGCGCCAGCAGCCTATACCTAGCGGGAGGGCCAAGGGAGCAGTACTTC
>TRBJ2-2|TRBD1|.|TRBV5-1
CASSLVGQANTGELFF
TGCGCCAGCAGCTTGGTGGGACAGGCGAACACCGGGGAGCTGTTTTTT
>TRBJ1-1|.|.|TRBV19
CASSMSVVAMNTEAFF
TGTGCCAGTAGTATGAGTGTGGTAGCCATGAACACTGAAGCTTTCTTT
>TRBJ1-4|TRBD1|.|TRBV7-9
CASSARDSPNEKLFF
TGTGCCAGCAGCGCCCGGGACAGTCCAAATGAAAAACTGTTTTTT
>TRBJ2-7|.|once|TRBV6-4
CASPLGGSYEQYF
TGTGCCAGCCCGCTGGGGGGCTCCTACGAGCAGTACTTC
>TRBJ2-5|.|.|TRBV28
CASSFDRETQYF
TGTGCCAGCAGTTTCGATCGGGAGACCCAGTACTTC
>TRBJ2-1|TRBD1|.|TRBV11-2
CASRDKQGSIPFF
TGTGCCAGCAGGGATAAACAGGGGAGTATACCGTTCTTC
>TRBJ2-7|.|.|TRBV4-1
CASSQDRGFRTYEQYF
TGCGCCAGCAGCCAAGATCGGGGGTTCCGTACCTACGAGCAGTACTTC
>TRBJ1-1|TRBD1|.|TRBV7-8
CASSFPRTGLGLTEAFF
TGTGCCAGCAGCTTCCCGAGGACAGGGTTAGGGCTCACTGAAGCTTTCTTT
>TRBJ2-2|.|.|TRBV10-2
CASTPGGELFF
TGCGCCAGCACCCCGGGAGGGGAGCTGTTTTTT
>TRBJ1-6|.|few|TRBV6-1
CASSAGRGGVNNSPLHF
TGTGCCAGCAGTGCGGGTAGGGGCGGTGTAAATAATTCACCCCTCCACTTT
>TRBJ2-5|TRBD2|.|TRBV7-2
CASSFTPGLGATQYF
TGTGCCAGCAGCTTCACACCGGGACTAGGGGCGACCCAGTACTTC
>TRBJ1-1|.|.|TRBV6-4
CASGQGDEAFF
TGTGCCAGCGGGCAGGGCGACGAAGCTTTCTTT
>TRBJ2-1|.|.|TRBV29-1
CSVGKSKFF
TGCAGCGTCGGGAAGTCGAAGTTCTTC
>TRBJ1-3|.|.|TRBV5-1
CASRGAGQEPGNTIYF
TGCGCCAGCAGGGGAGCGGGACAAGAGCCTGGAAACACCATATATTTT
>TRBJ2-7|.|.|TRBV6-5
CASSYGSHYEQYF
TGTGCCAGCAGTTACGGCAGTCACTACGAGCAGTACTTC
>TRBJ2-7|.|.|TRBV7-6
CASSGLRGAGYEQYF
TGTGCCAGCAGCGGTTTACGGGGGGCGGGATACGAGCAGTACTTC
>TRBJ1-5|TRBD1|.|TRBV2
CASSKDRGVSQPQHF
TGTGCCAGCAGTAAGGACAGGGGGGTATCTCAGCCCCAGCATTTT
>TRBJ2-1|TRBD2|.|TRBV4-2
CASSLISGKNEQFF
TGTGCCAGCAGCCTTATTAGCGGGAAGAATGAGCAGTTCTTC
>TRBJ2-1|TRBD2|.|TRBV7-8
CASSTSGANEQFF
TGTGCCAGCAGCACCAGCGGGGCCAATGAGCAGTTCTTC
>TRBJ1-1|.|.|TRBV28
CASNPGRANTEAFF
TGTGCCAGCAATCCTGGCAGGGCGAACACTGAAGCTTTCTTT
>TRBJ1-2|.|.|TRBV15
CATSRNQERGYGYTF
TGTGCCACCAGCAGAAACCAGGAACGGGGCTATGGCTACACCTTC
>TRBJ2-5|TRBD1|.|TRBV5-4
CARHQGGQGLGETQYF
TGTGCCAGACACCAGGGGGGACAGGGGTTAGGAGAGACCCAGTACTTC
>TRBJ1-5|TRBD1|.|TRBV2
CASSESRQGGQPQHF
TGTGCCAGCAGTGAATCGAGACAGGGTGGCCAGCCCCAGCATTTT
>TRBJ2-7|TRBD1|.|TRBV30
CAWDRAPPYEQYF
TGTGCCTGGGACAGGGCTCCTCCCTACGAGCAGTACTTC
>TRBJ1-2|.|.|TRBV7-9
CASSLDDSSYGYTF
TGTGCCAGCAGCTTAGACGACAGTAGTTATGGCTACACCTTC
>TRBJ1-5|TRBD1|.|TRBV15
CATSRGQGDNQPQHF
TGTGCCACCAGCAGAGGACAGGGAGATAACCAGCCCCAGCATTTT
>TRBJ1-1|.|few|TRBV5-1
CASSFDSPNTEAFF
TGCGCCAGCAGTTTCGACAGCCCGAACACTGAAGCTTTCTTT
>TRBJ2-3|.|.|TRBV14
CASSQGGRTDTQYF
TGTGCCAGCAGCCAAGGGGGGAGGACAGATACGCAGTATTTT
>TRBJ2-2|.|.|TRBV5-4
CASSLDPGSNTGELFF
TGTGCCAGCAGCTTGGATCCGGGTTCGAACACCGGGGAGCTGTTTTTT
>TRBJ1-5|.|.|TRBV7-2
CASSRQINQPQHF
TGTGCCAGCAGCCGACAGATCAATCAGCCCCAGCATTTT
>TRBJ1-1|.|.|TRBV7-8
CASRPRGNTEAFF
TGTGCCAGCAGGCCGCGGGGGAACACTGAAGCTTTCTTT
>TRBJ2-3|.|.|TRBV5-4
CASSFSQLTDTQYF
TGTGCCAGCAGCTTTTCACAGCTCACAGATACGCAGTATTTT
>TRBJ2-5|.|.|TRBV7-9
CASSRLGVTQYF
TGTGCCAGCAGCCGACTAGGGGTGACCCAGTACTTC
>TRBJ2-7|TRBD2|.|TRBV6-1
CASSPSGVIYEQYF
TGTGCCAGCAGTCCTAGCGGGGTAATCTACGAGCAGTACTTC
>TRBJ2-1|TRBD2|once|TRBV9
CASSVGFGTSGNNNEQFF
TGTGCCAGCAGCGTAGGTTTCGGGACTAGCGGGAACAACAATGAGCAGTTCTTC
>TRBJ2-1|TRBD2|.|TRBV27
CASSFSRTSGRYNEQFF
TGTGCCAGCAGTTTTTCAAGGACTAGCGGGAGGTACAATGAGCAGTTCTTC
>TRBJ1-5|.|few|TRBV7-3
CASSLYRQSNQPQHF
TGTGCCAGCAGCTTATATCGACAGAGCAATCAGCCCCAGCATTTT
>TRBJ2-7|TRBD2|.|TRBV7-9
CASSPSRTGAGEKRYEQYF
TGTGCCAGCAGCCCTAGCCGAACCGGAGCGGGAGAAAAAAGATACGAGCAGTACTTC
>TRBJ1-5|.|.|TRBV7-6
CASSLGGGEKPQHF
TGTGCCAGCAGCTTGGGCGGGGGGGAGAAGCCCCAGCATTTT
>TRBJ2-1|TRBD1|.|TRBV7-3
CASSGTGTVYNEQFF
TGTGCCAGCAGCGGAACCGGGACAGTCTACAATGAGCAGTTCTTC